These 5 T cell receptor beta chains came from one sample sequenced in a study of shared clonotypes between healthy human individuals. The method was immunoSEQ multiplex PCR; TCRdb's version includes in-frame clones alone and lacks a portion of them. The sample lists 2 million to 2.5 million clones; approximately 96% were seen once. Sequencing was carried out using naive CD4+ T cells sorted from blood. Subset: CD45RA+ positively selected. The receptors shown here come from a man aged 18-30 years in good health.

In DNA, the CDR3 is TGTGCCAGCAGACCGGACAGGGCGGCCGGGGAGCTGTTTTTT. Its translation is CASRPDRAAGELFF. This chain connects TRBV6-5 to TRBJ2-2; TRBD1 matches 8 bases. V was clipped by 6 bases and J by 6 bases; unmatched bases: 6. The CDR3 length is 14 residues. Looked up from germline, CDR1 is MNHEY and CDR2 is SVGAGI.

The table lists this clone with a count of one. The V call is TRBV30, the J call TRBJ2-7, with 12 positions matching TRBD2. The CDR3 covers 14 residues. Germline values: CDR1 GTSNPN, CDR2 SVGIG (reference sequence). The junction had 3 bases not matched to a gene; V was cut back by 5 bases and J by 1 base. CDR3 sequence: CAWGLAGQSYEQYF. The CDR3 nucleotides are TGTGCCTGGGGACTAGCGGGGCAATCCTACGAGCAGTACTTC.

In DNA form, the CDR3 reads TGTGCCAGCAGCGGAGGGGGCAACGAGCAGTACTTC. Its translation: CASSGGGNEQYF. This chain connects TRBV2 to TRBJ2-7; a possible D gene is TRBD1 (7 bases). This CDR3 is built from 12 residues. The V and J ends lost 6 bases and 5 bases respectively, with 11 bases between them. Germline CDR1 reads SNHLY; CDR2 reads FYNNEI.

J is TRBJ1-5 and V is TRBV5-1; a weak D match, TRBD1 (6 bases). CDR3 length: 16 amino acids. CDR1 and CDR2 (germline): SGHRS, YFSETQ. V gave up 2 bases and J gave up 6 bases, with 18 bases separating them. The CDR3 DNA sequence: TGCGCCAGCAGCTTAGACGGTATTGGGGGCAGTCAGCCCCAGCATTTT. It codes for CASSLDGIGGSQPQHF.

A word on this clone: Other DNA sequences in the same sample also yield this CDR3. This chain links TRBV18 with TRBJ2-7; D assignment may be TRBD1 or TRBD2 (6 bases each). In germline, CDR1 is KGHSH, CDR2 LQKENI. V lost 1 base and J 6 bases, leaving 10 bases between the germline ends. The CDR3 totals 13 residues. The CDR3 loop reads CASSPQGGTEQYF. Here the CDR3 DNA reads TGTGCCAGCTCACCACAGGGGGGTACCGAGCAGTACTTC.